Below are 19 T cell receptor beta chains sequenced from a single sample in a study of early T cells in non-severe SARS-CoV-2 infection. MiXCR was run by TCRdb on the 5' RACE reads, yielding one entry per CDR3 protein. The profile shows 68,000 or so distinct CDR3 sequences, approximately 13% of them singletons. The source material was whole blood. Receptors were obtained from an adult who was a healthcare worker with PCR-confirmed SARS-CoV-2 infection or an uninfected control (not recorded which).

CDR3 sequence (DNA): TGTGCCAGCAGTTACTTGGGGGCGGCGGCCAACGTCCTGACTTTC. Its translation is CASSYLGAAANVLTF. The chain has TRBV6-2 or TRBV6-3 and TRBJ2-6, with D perhaps matching TRBD1 (6 bases). Germline CDR1 is MNHEY and CDR2 is SVGEGT. V gave up 1 base and J gave up 6 bases, with 10 bases separating them. The CDR3 contains 15 residues.

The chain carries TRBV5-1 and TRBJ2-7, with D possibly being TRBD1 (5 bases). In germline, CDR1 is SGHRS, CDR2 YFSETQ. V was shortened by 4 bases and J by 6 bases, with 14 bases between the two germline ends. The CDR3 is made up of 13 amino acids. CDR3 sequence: CASSPTARGEQYF. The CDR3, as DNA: TGCGCCAGCAGCCCGACAGCGAGAGGCGAGCAGTACTTC.

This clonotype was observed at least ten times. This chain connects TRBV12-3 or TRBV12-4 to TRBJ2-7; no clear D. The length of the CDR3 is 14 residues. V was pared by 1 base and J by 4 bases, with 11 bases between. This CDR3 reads CASSLGGRYYEQYF. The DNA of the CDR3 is TGTGCCAGCAGTTTAGGAGGCAGATATTACGAGCAGTACTTC.

CDR3: CASSLGGSAYEQYF. CDR3 in DNA: TGTGCCAGCAGCTTAGGAGGCAGCGCCTACGAGCAGTACTTC. The rearrangement uses TRBV7-2 and TRBJ2-7; D gene unclear. V lost 1 base, J lost 2 bases, and 9 bases lay in between. Germline V gene lookup returns CDR1 SGHTA and CDR2 FQGNSA. This CDR3 contains 14 residues.

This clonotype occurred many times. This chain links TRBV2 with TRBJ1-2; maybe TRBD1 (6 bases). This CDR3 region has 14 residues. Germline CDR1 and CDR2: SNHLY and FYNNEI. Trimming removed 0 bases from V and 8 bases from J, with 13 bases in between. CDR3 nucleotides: TGTGCCAGCAGTGAAGCGCGCTGGGGGCCCGGCTACACCTTC. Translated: CASSEARWGPGYTF.

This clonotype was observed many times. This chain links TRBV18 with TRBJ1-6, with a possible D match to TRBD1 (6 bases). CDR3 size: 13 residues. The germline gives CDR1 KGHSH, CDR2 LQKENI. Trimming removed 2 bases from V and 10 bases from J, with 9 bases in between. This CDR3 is CASSPGGQSPLHF. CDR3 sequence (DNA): TGTGCCAGCTCACCAGGGGGCCAATCACCCCTCCACTTT.

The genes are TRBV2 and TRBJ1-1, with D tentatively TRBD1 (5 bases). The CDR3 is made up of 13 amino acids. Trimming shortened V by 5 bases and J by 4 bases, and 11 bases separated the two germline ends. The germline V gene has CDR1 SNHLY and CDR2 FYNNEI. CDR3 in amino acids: CASSSSGTTEAFF. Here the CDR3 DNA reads TGTGCCAGCAGTTCCTCGGGGACCACTGAAGCTTTCTTT.

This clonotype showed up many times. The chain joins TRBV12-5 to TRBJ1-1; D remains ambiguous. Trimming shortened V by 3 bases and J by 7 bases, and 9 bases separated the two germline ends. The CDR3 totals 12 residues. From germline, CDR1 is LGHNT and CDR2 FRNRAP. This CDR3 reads CASGFEPVEAFF. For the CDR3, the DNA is TGTGCTAGTGGTTTCGAACCGGTTGAAGCTTTCTTT.

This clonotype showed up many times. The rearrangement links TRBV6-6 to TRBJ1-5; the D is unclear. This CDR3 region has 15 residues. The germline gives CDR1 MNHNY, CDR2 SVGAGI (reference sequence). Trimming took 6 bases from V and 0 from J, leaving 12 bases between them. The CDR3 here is CASRPRADSNQPQHF. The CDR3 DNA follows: TGTGCCAGCAGGCCAAGGGCAGATAGCAATCAGCCCCAGCATTTT.

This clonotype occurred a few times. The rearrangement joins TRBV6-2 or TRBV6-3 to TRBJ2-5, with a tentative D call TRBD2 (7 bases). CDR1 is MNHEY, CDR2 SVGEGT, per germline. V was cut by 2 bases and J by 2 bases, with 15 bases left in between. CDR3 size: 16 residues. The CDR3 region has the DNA TGTGCCAGCAGTTACGCGGCGGGGGCCCTACAAGAGACCCAGTACTTC. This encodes CASSYAAGALQETQYF.

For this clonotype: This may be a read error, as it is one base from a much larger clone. The CDR3 protein is CASSGSGANVLTF. The CDR3 DNA reads TGTGCCAGCAGCGGTTCTGGGGCCAACGTCCTGACTTTC. The V gene is TRBV9, the J gene TRBJ2-6; D is unresolved. The CDR3 loop spans 13 amino acids. In germline, CDR1 is SGDLS, CDR2 YYNGEE. V shed 3 bases and J shed 1 base, with 2 bases lying between them.

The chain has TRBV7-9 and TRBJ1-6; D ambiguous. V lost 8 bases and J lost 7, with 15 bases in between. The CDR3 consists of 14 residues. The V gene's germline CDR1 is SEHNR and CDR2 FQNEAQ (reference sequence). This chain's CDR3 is CASAPHRWNSPLHF. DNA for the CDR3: TGTGCCAGCGCCCCCCACCGGTGGAATTCACCCCTCCACTTT.

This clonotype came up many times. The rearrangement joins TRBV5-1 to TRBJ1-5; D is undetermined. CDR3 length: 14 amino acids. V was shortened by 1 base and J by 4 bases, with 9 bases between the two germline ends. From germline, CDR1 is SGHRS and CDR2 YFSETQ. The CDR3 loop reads CASSLSGDNQPQHF. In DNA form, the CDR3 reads TGCGCCAGCAGCTTGTCCGGGGATAATCAGCCCCAGCATTTT.

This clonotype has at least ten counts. The CDR3 loop is CASETSGGTSSYNEQFF. DNA of the CDR3: TGTGCCAGCGAGACTAGCGGGGGAACGAGCTCCTACAATGAGCAGTTCTTC. This chain uses TRBV11-2 with TRBJ2-1, with TRBD2 matching over 12 bases. The CDR3 spans 17 residues. Trimming cost V 8 bases and J 0 bases; bases outside gene matches: 8. Looked up from germline, CDR1 is SGHAT and CDR2 is FQNNGV.

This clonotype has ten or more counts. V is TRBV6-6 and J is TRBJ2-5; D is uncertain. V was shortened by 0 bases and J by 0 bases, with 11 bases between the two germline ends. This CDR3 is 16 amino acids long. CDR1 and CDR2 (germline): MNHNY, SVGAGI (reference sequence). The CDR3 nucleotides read TGTGCCAGCAGTTACTCCTCCGTAGGGTACCAAGAGACCCAGTACTTC. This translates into CASSYSSVGYQETQYF.

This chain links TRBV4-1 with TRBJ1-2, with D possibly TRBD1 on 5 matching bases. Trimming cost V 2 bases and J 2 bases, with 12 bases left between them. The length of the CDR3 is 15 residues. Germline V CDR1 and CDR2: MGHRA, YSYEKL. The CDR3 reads CASSQTRGVNYGYTF. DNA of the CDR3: TGCGCCAGCAGCCAAACGCGGGGGGTCAACTATGGCTACACCTTC.

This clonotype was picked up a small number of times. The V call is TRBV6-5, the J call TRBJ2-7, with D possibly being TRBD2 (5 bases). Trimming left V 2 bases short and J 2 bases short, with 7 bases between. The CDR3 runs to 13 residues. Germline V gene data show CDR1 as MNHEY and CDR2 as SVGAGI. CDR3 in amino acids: CASSYGETYEQYF. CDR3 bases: TGTGCCAGCAGTTACGGGGAGACCTACGAGCAGTACTTC.

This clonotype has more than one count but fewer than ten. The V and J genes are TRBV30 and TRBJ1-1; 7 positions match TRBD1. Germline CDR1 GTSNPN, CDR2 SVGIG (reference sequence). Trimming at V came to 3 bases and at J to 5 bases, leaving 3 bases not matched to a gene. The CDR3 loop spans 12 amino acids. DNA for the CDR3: TGTGCCTGGAGACAGGGGTGGACTGAAGCTTTCTTT. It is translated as CAWRQGWTEAFF.

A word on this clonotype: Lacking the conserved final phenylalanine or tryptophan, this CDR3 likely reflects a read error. The CDR3 coding sequence is TGCAGCGCCCGGACAGCTGACACTGAAGCTTTCTCT. Translating gives CSARTADTEAFS. This sequence joins TRBV29-1 and TRBJ1-1; D perhaps matches TRBD1 (6 bases). Trimming pared 7 bases from V and 3 bases from J, leaving 12 bases between. This CDR3 spans 12 amino acids. Per germline, CDR1 SQVTM and CDR2 ANQGSEA.